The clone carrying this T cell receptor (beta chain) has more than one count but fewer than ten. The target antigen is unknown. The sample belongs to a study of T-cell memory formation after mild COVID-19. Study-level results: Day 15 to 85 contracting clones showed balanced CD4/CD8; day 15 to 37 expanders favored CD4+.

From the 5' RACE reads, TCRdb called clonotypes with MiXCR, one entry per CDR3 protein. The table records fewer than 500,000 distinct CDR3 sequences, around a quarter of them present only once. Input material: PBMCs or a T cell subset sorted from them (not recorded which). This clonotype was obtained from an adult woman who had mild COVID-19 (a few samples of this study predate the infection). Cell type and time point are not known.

CDR3 amino acids: CSATDFQVDNEQFF. DNA for the CDR3: TGCAGTGCTACGGACTTCCAGGTCGACAATGAGCAGTTCTTC. This chain connects TRBV20-1 to TRBJ2-1, with a tentative D call TRBD2 (5 bases). CDR1 is DFQATT and CDR2 is SNEGSKA in the germline V gene (reference sequence). This CDR3 contains 14 residues. V was shortened by 4 bases and J by 5 bases, with 15 bases between the two germline ends.